Described below is a single T cell receptor beta chain sequence and its context. This entry is derived from a study of cytomegalovirus exposure and HLA in healthy donors. PCR was performed using 60 Vbeta and 13 Jbeta primers. Measured with immunoSEQ multiplex PCR; TCRdb has only the in-frame clones, and not every one. The sample has over 70,000 clones, around 80% seen once; the top ten hold roughly 25%. Germline assignment: CDR1 SGHVS and CDR2 FQNEAQ. Trimming removed 5 bases from V and 7 bases from J, with 17 bases in between. This CDR3 has 14 residues. The sequencing sample was made of PBMCs. This receptor was obtained from a woman aged 45-60 years in good health and CMV-seropositive. The rearrangement links TRBV7-8 to TRBJ1-2; tentative D call: TRBD1 (6 bases). The CDR3 reads CASSPRAGASGYTF. The CDR3 DNA reads as TGTGCCAGCAGCCCCAGGGCGGGGGCGAGTGGCTACACCTTC.